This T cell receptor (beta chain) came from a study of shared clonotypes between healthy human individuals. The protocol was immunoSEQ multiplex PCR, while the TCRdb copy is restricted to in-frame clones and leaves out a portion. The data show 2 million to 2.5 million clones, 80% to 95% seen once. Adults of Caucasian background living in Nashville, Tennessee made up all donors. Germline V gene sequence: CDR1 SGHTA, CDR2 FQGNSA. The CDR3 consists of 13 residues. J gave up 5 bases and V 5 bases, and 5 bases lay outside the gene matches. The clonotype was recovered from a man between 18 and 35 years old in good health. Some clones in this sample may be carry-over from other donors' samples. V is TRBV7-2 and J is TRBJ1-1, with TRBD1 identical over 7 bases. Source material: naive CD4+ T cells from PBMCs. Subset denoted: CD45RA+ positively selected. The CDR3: CASSQTGRTEAFF. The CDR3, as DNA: TGTGCCAGCAGCCAGACAGGGAGGACTGAAGCTTTCTTT.